Sequencing of this TCR beta chain was carried out in a study of shared clonotypes between healthy human individuals (dated by TCRdb to 2020 to 2021). For the wider study: The cohort included three men and two women between 18 and 49 years of age. For each donor, CD4 naive and CD4 memory were each run on three plates, CD8 naive on two plates, and CD8 memory on one plate. To increase sequencing depth and limit assay-specific biases, different laboratories used diverse techniques to prepare libraries and sequence TCR repertoires. Between about 0.94 and 10 billion PBMCs per donor were obtained by leukapheresis. The study deeply sequenced blood TCR repertoires of five healthy adults to estimate repertoire size and the extent of clonotype sharing between individuals.

Using the deep immunoSEQ assay, multiplex PCR amplified TCR CDR3 regions from genomic DNA. Extracted genomic DNA from each cell subset was spread evenly across all wells of several immunoSEQ 96-well plates, with each plate serving as a replicate. For sorted subsets, around 200 ng genomic DNA, equal to 30,000 or so T cell genomes, was loaded into each replicate PCR. Purified libraries were measured with a Qubit 3.0 fluorometer, size-checked on a Bioanalyzer 2100, and measured again with the KAPA Library Quantification kit. Each immunoSEQ 96-well plate was sequenced on its own single-read 150-cycle Illumina NextSeq 550 flow cell. The published analysis was carried out like this. The immunoSEQ output contained only junctional sequences without quality scores, so filtering could not match that applied to full-length reads. To assign V/J genes and CDR3, sequences were annotated against IMGT germline references using PyIR, a Python wrapper for IgBLAST v1.9. Reads were filtered out if the reads had weak V/J assignments (E-value above 1e-6), no CDR3, stop codons, out-of-frame junctions, or ambiguous translated residues. V3J clonotypes were defined by identical inferred V gene, J gene, and CDR3 amino acid sequence. Percentage overlap between repertoires was calculated by dividing the number of shared unique clonotypes by the size of the smaller repertoire. Three approaches were used to assess repertoire richness: RTK rarefaction, the Chao1 estimator, and Recon v2.1 estimates of unobserved clonotypes. For all TCRbeta clonotypes obtained by the gDNA method from a handful of donors, generation probabilities were computed with OLGA. This immuneACCESS table, as held by TCRdb, lists in-frame sequences with V and J called but not all clones. Of the missing ones, under half trace to an unresolved V gene in checked studies; the others have no known cause. That table is the source of V, J and clone size, and D and trimming were worked out from the DNA. The sample table lists 2 million to 2.5 million clones, around 95% of them with a count of one. Clones ranked in the top ten supply 0.1% to 0.15% of the sample.

Overall study outcomes, separate from this receptor: Estimated clonotype richness was generally larger for naive than for memory subsets. Pairwise subsampling led to the expectation that sequencing depth would affect the degree of clonotype sharing among donors. Clonotypes shared by all four sorted-subset donors showed higher generation probabilities than non-shared clonotypes. Sampling was restricted to blood, and TCR repertoires in tissues likely differ from the TCR repertoires found in blood. Because the study included a small number of donors, the genetic and exposure-history diversity represented was limited. Even with the large sequencing depth, rarefaction of the sorted-subset datasets indicated that sequencing was incomplete. Sharing across four donors was observed for approximately 4.6% of naive CD4, less than 4% of naive CD8, roughly 2.4% of memory CD4, and 0.4% of memory CD8 clonotypes.

On this clone itself: The specificity of this receptor is unknown. No clone much larger than this one lies a single base away; base qualities are absent.

V and J are truncated by 3 bases and 3 bases respectively, leaving an intervening sequence of 21 bases. Via the germline V gene, CDR1 is KGHSH and CDR2 LQKENI. The CDR3, from cysteine to phenylalanine, totals 18 residues. This entry keeps only the CDR3 DNA: 54 bases, framed from base 1. The donors were healthy, HIV-negative adults who had no recently reported acute infections or vaccinations. All donors were Caucasian adults living in Nashville, Tennessee, USA. Magnetic negative selection was used to enrich CD4+ T cells, after which naive cells were positively selected on CD45RA and the negative fraction became the memory subset. After blood collection by leukapheresis, PBMCs were isolated using Ficoll-Histopaque density gradient centrifugation and then cryopreserved in the vapor phase of liquid nitrogen. Analytical flow cytometry was used to check the purity and quantity of every magnetically sorted T cell population. Genomic DNA was isolated from every sorted fraction and measured by UV absorbance on a Nanodrop 2000c.

The chain links TRBV18 with TRBJ1-3, with a tentative D gene TRBD1 over 5 matching bases. Input material: naive CD4+ T cells sorted from blood. The cell subset or site label, as the study defines it: CD45RA+ positively selected. The TCR sequence derives from a man between 18 and 35 years old in good health. The DNA is TGTGCCAGCTCACCGGTCCTGACCCGGGACGGACGTGGAAACACCATATATTTT. It translates to CASSPVLTRDGRGNTIYF.